This TCR beta chain is from a study of cytomegalovirus exposure and HLA in healthy donors. In the study overall: The use of the same platform for the 120 validation repertoires and the 666 first-cohort repertoires was reported by a later analysis. The study's findings and limits: There were a few CMV-associated chains whose specificity for CMV antigens was confirmed in vitro. For most TCR sequences rarity was the rule, although some public TCRs occurred in many donors.

Germline assignment: CDR1 SGHAT and CDR2 FQNNGV. This CDR3 region has 14 residues. V shed 2 bases and J shed 5 bases, with 13 bases lying between them. Comment on this clone: Its antigen is not identified.

The repertoire was sequenced with immunoSEQ multiplex PCR; TCRdb's copy has only in-frame clones and lacks some. The table includes approximately 60,000 clones, just over 90% detected once. Sequencing input: PBMCs. This sequence was found in a woman younger than 30 in good health and CMV-seronegative. This sequence joins TRBV11-2 and TRBJ2-7; possibly TRBD1 for D (5 bases). The CDR3 DNA reads as TGTGCCAGCAGCTTAACTCTCTCAGGGCACGAGCAGTACTTC. As protein: CASSLTLSGHEQYF.